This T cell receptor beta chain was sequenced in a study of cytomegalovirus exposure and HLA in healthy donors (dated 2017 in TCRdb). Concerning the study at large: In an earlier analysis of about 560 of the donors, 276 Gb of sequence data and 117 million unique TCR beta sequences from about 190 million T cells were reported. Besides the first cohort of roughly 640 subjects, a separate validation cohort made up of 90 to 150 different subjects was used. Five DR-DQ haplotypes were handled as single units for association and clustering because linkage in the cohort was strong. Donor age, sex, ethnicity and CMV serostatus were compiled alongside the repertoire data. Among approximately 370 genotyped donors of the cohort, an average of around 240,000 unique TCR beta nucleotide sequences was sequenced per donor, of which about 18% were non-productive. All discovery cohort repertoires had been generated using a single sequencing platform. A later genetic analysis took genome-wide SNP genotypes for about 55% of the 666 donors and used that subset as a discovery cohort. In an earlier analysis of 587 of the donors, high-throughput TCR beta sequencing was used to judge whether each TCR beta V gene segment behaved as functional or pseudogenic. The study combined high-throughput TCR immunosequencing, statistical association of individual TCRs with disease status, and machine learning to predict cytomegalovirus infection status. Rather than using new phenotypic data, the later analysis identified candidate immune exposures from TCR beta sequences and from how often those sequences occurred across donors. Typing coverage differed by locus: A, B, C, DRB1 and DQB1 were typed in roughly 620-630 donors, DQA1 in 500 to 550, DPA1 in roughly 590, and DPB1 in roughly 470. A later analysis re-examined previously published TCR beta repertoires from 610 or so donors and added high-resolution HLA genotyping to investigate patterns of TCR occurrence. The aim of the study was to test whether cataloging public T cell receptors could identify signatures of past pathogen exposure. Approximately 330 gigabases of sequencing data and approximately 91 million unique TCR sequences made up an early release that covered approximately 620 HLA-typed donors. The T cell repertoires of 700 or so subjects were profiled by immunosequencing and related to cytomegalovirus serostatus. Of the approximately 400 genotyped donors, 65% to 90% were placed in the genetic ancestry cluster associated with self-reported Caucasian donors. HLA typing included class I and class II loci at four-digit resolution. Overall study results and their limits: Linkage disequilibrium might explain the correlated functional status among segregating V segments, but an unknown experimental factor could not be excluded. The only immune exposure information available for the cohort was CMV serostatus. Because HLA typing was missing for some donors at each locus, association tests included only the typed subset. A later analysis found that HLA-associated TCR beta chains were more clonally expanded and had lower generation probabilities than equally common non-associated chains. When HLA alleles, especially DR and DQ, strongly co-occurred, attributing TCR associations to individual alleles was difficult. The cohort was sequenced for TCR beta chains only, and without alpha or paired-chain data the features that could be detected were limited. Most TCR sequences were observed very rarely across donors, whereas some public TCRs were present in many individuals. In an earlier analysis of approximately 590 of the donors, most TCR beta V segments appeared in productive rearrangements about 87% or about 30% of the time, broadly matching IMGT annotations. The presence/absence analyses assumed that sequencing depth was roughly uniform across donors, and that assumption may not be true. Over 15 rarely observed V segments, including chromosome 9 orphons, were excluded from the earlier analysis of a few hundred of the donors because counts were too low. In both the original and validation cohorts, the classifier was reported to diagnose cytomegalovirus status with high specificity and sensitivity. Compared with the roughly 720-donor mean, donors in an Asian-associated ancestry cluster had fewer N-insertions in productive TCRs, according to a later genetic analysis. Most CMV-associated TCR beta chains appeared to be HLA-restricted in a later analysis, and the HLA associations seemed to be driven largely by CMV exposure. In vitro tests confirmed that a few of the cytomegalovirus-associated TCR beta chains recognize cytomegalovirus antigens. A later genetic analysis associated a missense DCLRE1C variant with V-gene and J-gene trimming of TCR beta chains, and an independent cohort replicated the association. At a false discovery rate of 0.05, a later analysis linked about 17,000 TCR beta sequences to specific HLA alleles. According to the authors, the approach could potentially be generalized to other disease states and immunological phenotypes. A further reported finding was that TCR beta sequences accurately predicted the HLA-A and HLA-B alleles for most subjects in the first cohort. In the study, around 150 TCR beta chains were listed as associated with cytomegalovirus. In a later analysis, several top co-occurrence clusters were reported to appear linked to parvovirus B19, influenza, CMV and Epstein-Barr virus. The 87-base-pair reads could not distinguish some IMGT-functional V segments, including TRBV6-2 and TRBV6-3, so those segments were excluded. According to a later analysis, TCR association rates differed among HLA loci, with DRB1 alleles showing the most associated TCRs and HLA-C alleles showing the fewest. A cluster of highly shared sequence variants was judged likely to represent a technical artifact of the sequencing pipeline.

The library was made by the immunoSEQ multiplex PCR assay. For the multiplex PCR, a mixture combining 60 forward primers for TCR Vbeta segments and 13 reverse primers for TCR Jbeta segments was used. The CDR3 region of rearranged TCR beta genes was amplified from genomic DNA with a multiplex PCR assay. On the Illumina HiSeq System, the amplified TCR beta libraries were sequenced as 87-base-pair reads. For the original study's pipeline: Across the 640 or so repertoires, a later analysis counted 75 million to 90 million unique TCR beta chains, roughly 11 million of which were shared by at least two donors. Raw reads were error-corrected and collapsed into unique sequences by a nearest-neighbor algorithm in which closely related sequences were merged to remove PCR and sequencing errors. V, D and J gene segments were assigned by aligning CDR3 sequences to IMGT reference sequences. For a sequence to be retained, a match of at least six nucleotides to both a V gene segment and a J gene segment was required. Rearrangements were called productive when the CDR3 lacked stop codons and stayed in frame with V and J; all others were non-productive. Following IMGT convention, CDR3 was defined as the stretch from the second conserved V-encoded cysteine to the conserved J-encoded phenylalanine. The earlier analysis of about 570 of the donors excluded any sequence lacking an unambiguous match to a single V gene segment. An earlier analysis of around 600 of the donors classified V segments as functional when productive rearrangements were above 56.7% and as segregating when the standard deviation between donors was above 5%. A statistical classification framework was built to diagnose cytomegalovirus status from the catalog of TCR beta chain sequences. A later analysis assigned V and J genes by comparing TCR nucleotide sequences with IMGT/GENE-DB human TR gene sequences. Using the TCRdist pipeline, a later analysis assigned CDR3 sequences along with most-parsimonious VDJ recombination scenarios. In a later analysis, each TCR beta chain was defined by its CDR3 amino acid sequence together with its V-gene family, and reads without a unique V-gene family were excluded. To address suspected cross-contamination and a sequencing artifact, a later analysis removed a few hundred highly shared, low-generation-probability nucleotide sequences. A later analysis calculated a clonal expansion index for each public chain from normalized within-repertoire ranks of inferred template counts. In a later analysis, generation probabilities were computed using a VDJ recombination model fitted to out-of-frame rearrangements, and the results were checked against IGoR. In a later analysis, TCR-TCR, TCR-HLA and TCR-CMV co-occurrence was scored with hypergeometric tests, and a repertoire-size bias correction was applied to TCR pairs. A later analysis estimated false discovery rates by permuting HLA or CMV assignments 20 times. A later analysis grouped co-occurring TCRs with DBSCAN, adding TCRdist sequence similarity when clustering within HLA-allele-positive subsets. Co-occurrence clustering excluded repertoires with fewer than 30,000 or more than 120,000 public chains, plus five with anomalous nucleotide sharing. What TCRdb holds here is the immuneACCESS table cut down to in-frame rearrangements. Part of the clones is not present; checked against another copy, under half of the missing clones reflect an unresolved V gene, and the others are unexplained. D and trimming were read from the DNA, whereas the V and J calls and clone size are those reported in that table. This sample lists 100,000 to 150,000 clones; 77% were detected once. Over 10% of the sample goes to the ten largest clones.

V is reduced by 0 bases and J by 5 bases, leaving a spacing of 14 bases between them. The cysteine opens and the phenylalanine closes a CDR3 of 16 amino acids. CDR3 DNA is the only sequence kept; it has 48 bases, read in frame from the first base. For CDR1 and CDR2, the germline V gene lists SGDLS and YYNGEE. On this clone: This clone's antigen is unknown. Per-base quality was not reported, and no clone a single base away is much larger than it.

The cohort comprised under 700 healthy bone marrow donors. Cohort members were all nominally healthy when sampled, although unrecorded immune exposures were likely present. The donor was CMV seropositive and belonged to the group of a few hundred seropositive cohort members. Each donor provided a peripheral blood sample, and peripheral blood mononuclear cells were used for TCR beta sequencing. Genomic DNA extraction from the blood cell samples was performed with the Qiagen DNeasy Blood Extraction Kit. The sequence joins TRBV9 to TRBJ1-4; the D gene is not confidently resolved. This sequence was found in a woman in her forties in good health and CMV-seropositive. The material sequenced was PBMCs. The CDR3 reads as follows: CASSVGVRRRNEKLFF. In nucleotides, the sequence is TGTGCCAGCAGCGTAGGGGTCCGAAGGCGGAATGAAAAACTGTTTTTT.